These T cell receptor beta chains were read from a single sample in a study of blood T cells in healthy people across ages. TCRdb reprocessed the 5' RACE reads with MiXCR, giving one entry per CDR3 protein. The sample shows more than 650,000 distinct CDR3 sequences, roughly 50% of them seen only once. The source material was blood. The source of these receptors is a man aged 80 or over in good health. CDR3s include the opening cysteine and the closing phenylalanine or tryptophan. Fields, in order: D gene, clone size, J gene, V gene, CDR3 protein, CDR3 DNA. The D gene is left open where the match is weak. The size field is filled for only some rows; it gives once, few, many or a size class.

D: NA
size: NA
J: TRBJ2-7
V: TRBV29-1
CDR3: CSVWTCQYF
DNA: TGCAGCGTCTGGACATGTCAGTACTTC

D: NA
size: NA
J: TRBJ2-7
V: TRBV6-1
CDR3: CASSPLGTAYEQYF
DNA: TGTGCCAGCAGCCCCCTCGGGACTGCCTACGAGCAGTACTTC

D: NA
size: NA
J: TRBJ2-5
V: TRBV5-5
CDR3: CASSLGGGPEETQYF
DNA: TGTGCCAGCAGCTTGGGAGGGGGACCCGAAGAGACCCAGTACTTC

D: TRBD2
size: NA
J: TRBJ2-1
V: TRBV3-1
CDR3: CASSRKSPSGNEQFF
DNA: TGTGCCAGCAGCCGAAAGTCGCCTAGCGGCAATGAGCAGTTCTTC

D: NA
size: NA
J: TRBJ2-7
V: TRBV29-1
CDR3: CSVEAGPPFSYEQYF
DNA: TGCAGCGTTGAAGCAGGACCCCCGTTTTCCTACGAGCAGTACTTC

D: NA
size: NA
J: TRBJ2-1
V: TRBV20-1
CDR3: CSAREWTNNNEQFF
DNA: TGCAGTGCTAGAGAGTGGACAAACAACAATGAGCAGTTCTTC

D: NA
size: NA
J: TRBJ1-5
V: TRBV6-2/TRBV6-3
CDR3: CASSYMGGNQPQHF
DNA: TGTGCCAGCAGTTACATGGGCGGAAATCAGCCCCAGCATTTT

D: NA
size: NA
J: TRBJ2-3
V: TRBV27
CDR3: CASSLYFTDTQYF
DNA: TGTGCCAGCAGTTTATATTTCACAGATACGCAGTATTTT

D: NA
size: NA
J: TRBJ2-1
V: TRBV13
CDR3: CASSDPGGRGQFF
DNA: TGTGCCAGCAGCGATCCCGGGGGCCGGGGGCAGTTCTTC

D: NA
size: few
J: TRBJ1-2
V: TRBV28
CDR3: CASTFRGQVNYGYTF
DNA: TGTGCCAGCACCTTCCGGGGACAAGTCAACTATGGCTACACCTTC

D: TRBD2
size: once
J: TRBJ2-2
V: TRBV6-1
CDR3: CASSGRGAGELFF
DNA: TGTGCCAGCAGCGGGAGGGGAGCCGGGGAGCTGTTTTTT

D: NA
size: NA
J: TRBJ1-2
V: TRBV5-5
CDR3: CASSSTTGGKGDYGYTF
DNA: TGTGCCAGCAGCTCTACCACCGGGGGGAAAGGAGACTATGGCTACACCTTC

D: NA
size: few
J: TRBJ1-5
V: TRBV24-1
CDR3: CATSTGREPQHF
DNA: TGTGCCACCAGCACAGGGCGGGAGCCCCAGCATTTT

D: NA
size: NA
J: TRBJ1-2
V: TRBV7-9
CDR3: CASSLLLRGGSGYTF
DNA: TGTGCCAGCAGCCTTCTCCTGAGGGGGGGCAGTGGCTACACCTTC